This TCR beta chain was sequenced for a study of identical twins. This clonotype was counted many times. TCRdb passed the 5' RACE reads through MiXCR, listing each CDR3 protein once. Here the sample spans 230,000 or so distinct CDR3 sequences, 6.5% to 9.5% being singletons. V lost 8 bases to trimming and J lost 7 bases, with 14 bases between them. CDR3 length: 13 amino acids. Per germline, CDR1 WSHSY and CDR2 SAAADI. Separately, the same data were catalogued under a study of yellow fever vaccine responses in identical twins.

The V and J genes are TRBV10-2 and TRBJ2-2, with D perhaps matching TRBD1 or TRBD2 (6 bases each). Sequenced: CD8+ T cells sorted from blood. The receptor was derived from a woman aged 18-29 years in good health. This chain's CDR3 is CASYKGGIGELFF. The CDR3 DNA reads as TGCGCCAGCTACAAAGGGGGGATCGGGGAGCTGTTTTTT.